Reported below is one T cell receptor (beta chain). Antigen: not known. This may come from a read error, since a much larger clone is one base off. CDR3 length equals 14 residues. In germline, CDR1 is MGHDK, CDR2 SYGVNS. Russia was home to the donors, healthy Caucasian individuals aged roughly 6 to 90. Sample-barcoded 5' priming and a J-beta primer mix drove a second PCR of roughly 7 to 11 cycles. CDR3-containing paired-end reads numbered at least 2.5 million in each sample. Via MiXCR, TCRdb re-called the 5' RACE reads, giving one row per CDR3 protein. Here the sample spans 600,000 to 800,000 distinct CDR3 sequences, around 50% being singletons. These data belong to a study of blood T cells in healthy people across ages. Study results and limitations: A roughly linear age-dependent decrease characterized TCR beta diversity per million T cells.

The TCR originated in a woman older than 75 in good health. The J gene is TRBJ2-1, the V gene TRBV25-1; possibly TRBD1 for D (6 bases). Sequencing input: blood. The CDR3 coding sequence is TGTGCCGGCAGTGAACTGGGGGCGGACAATGAGCAGTTCTTC. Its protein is CAGSELGADNEQFF.